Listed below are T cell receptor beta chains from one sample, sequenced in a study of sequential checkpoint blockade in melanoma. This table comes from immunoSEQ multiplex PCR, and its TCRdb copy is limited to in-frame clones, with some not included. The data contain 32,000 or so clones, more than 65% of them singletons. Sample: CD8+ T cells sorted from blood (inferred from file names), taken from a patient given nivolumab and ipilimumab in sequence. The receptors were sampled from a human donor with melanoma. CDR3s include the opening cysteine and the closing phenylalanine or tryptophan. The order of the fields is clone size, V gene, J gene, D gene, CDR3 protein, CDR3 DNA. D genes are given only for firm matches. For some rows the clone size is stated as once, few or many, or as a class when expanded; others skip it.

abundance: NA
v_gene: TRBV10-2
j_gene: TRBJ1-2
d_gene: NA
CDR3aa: CASSEASGVYGYTF
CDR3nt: TGCGCCAGCAGTGAGGCCTCTGGAGTCTATGGCTACACCTTC

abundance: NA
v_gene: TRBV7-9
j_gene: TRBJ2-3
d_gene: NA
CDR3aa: CASSSSSTDTQYF
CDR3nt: TGTGCCAGCAGCTCGAGTAGCACAGATACGCAGTATTTT

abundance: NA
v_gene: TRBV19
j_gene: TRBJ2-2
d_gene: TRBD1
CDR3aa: CATYLPGTGVGELFF
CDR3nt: TGTGCCACCTACCTGCCAGGGACAGGGGTCGGGGAGCTGTTTTTT

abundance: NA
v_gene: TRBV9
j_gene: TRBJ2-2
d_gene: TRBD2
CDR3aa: CASSDEEGTSVTGELFF
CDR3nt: TGTGCCAGCAGCGATGAAGAAGGGACTAGCGTTACCGGGGAGCTGTTTTTT

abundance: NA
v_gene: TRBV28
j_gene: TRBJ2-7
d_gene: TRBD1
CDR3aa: CASSSTGEEDEQYF
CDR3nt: TGTGCCAGCAGTTCTACAGGGGAAGAGGACGAGCAGTACTTC

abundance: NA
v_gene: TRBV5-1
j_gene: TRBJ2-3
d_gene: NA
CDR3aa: CASSLARRLTDTQYF
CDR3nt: TGCGCCAGCAGCTTGGCCCGGAGACTCACAGATACGCAGTATTTT

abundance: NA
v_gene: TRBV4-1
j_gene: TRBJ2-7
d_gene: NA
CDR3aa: CASSQVSQGDEQYF
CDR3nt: TGCGCCAGCAGCCAAGTGTCCCAGGGCGACGAGCAGTACTTC

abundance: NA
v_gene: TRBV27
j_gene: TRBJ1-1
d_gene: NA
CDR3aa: CASSLMHGDEAFF
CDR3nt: TGTGCCAGCAGTTTAATGCACGGAGATGAAGCTTTCTTT

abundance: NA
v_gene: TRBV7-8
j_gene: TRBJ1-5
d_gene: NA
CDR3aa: CASSFPGSRAQHF
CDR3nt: TGTGCCAGCAGCTTTCCGGGGTCTCGAGCCCAGCATTTT

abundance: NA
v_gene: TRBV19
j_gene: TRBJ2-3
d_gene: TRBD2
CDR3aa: CASSIVLAGGGDTQYF
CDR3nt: TGTGCCAGTAGTATAGTGTTAGCGGGAGGAGGAGATACGCAGTATTTT

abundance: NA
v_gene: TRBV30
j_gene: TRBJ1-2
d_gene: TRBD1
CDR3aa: CAWTLTGPYGYTF
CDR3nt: TGTGCCTGGACCCTGACAGGGCCCTATGGCTACACCTTC

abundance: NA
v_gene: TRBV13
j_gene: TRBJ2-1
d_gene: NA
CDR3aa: CASSLTLWGRWEQFF
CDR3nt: TGTGCCAGCAGCCTCACTTTATGGGGCCGGTGGGAGCAGTTCTTC

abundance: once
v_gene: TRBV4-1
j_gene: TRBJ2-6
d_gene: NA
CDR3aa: CASSQEGTPGANVLTF
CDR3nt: TGCGCCAGCAGCCAAGAGGGGACTCCTGGGGCCAACGTCCTGACTTTC

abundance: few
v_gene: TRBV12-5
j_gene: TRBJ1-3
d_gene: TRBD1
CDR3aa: CASGFLHPGQGGGNTIYF
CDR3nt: TGTGCTAGTGGTTTCTTACACCCCGGACAGGGAGGGGGAAACACCATATATTTT

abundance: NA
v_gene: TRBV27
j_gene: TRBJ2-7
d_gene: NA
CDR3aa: CASSPGVFAMREQYF
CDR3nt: TGTGCCAGCAGTCCAGGGGTTTTTGCCATGCGGGAGCAGTACTTC

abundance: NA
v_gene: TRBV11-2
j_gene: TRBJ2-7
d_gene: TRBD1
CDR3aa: CASSFWTGALNEQYF
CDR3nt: TGTGCCAGCAGCTTCTGGACAGGGGCGCTCAACGAGCAGTACTTC

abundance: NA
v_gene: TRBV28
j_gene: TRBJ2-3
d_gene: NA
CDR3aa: CASSRRGGSTDTQYF
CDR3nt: TGTGCCAGCTCTCGGCGGGGAGGTAGCACAGATACGCAGTATTTT

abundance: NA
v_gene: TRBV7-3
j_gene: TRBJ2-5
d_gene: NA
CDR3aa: CASSLSITGREIGETQYF
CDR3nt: TGTGCCAGCAGCTTAAGTATAACAGGGCGGGAGATCGGAGAGACCCAGTACTTC

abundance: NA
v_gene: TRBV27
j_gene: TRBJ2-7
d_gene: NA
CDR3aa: CASSLYGTPLFEQYF
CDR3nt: TGTGCCAGCAGTTTATATGGGACACCCCTCTTCGAGCAGTACTTC

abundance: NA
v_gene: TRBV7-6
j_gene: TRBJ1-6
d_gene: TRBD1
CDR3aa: CASSRYGTGVNSPLHF
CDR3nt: TGTGCCAGCAGCCGATACGGGACAGGGGTGAATTCACCCCTCCACTTT

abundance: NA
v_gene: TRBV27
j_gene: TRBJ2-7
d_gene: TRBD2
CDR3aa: CASSPSGSSYEQYF
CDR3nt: TGTGCCAGCAGTCCTAGCGGGAGCTCCTACGAGCAGTACTTC

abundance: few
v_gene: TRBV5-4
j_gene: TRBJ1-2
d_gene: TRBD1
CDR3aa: CASSQARDSYGYTF
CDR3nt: TGCGCCAGCAGCCAAGCCCGGGACAGCTATGGCTACACCTTC

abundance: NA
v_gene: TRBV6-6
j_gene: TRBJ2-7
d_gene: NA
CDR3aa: CASTISLSSGQYF
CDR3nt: TGTGCCAGCACCATCAGCTTGAGTAGCGGGCAGTACTTC

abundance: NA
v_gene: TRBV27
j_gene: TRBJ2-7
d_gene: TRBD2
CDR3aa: CASSFLPVAGGLYEQYF
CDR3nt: TGTGCCAGCAGTTTTCTCCCGGTAGCGGGGGGTCTCTACGAGCAGTACTTC

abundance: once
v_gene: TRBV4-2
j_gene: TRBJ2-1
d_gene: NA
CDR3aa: CASSQSPWSSEDNEQFF
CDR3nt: TGTGCCAGCAGCCAGTCCCCCTGGTCTAGCGAGGACAATGAGCAGTTCTTC

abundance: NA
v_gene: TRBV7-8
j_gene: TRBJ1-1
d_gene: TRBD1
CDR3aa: CASSWEDRVGTEAFF
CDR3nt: TGTGCCAGCAGCTGGGAGGACAGGGTTGGCACTGAAGCTTTCTTT

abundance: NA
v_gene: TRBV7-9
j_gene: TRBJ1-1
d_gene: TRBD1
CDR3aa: CASSSGTGEAFF
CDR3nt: TGTGCCAGCAGCTCCGGGACAGGTGAAGCTTTCTTT

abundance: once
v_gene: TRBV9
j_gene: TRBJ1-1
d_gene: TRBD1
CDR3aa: CASSVGGGLDTEAFF
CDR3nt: TGTGCCAGCAGCGTAGGAGGGGGCTTGGACACTGAAGCTTTCTTT

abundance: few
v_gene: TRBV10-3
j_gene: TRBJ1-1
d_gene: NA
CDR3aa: CAISELRRRGFVGNTEAFF
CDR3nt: TGTGCCATCAGTGAGTTAAGGCGCAGGGGCTTTGTAGGGAACACTGAAGCTTTCTTT

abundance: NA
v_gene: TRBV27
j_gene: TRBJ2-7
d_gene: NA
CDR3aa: CASSSIESYEQYF
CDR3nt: TGTGCCAGCAGTTCAATCGAGTCCTACGAGCAGTACTTC

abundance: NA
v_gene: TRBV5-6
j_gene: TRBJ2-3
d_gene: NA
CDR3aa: CASSLTGGRPRTDTQYF
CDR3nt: TGTGCCAGCAGCTTGACGGGGGGCCGGCCCCGCACAGATACGCAGTATTTT

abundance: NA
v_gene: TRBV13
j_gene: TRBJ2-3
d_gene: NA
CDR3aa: CASSLSVDTQYF
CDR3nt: TGTGCCAGCAGCTTATCAGTAGATACGCAGTATTTT

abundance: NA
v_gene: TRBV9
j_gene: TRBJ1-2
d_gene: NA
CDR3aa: CASSSGGVYGYTF
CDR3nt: TGTGCCAGCAGCTCCGGAGGGGTCTATGGCTACACCTTC

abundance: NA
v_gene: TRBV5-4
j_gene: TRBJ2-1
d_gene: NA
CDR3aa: CASSYLLGASSYNEQFF
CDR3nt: TGTGCCAGCAGCTATTTACTAGGTGCTAGCTCCTACAATGAGCAGTTCTTC

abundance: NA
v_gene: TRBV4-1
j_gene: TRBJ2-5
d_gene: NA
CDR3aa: CASSHPQGYGETQYF
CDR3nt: TGCGCCAGCAGCCACCCACAGGGATATGGGGAGACCCAGTACTTC

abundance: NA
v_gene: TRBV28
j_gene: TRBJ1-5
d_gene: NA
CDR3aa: CASSLAGYQPQHF
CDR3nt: TGTGCCAGCAGTTTAGCAGGGTATCAGCCCCAGCATTTT

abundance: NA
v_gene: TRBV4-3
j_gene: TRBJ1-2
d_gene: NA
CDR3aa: CASSQVLGNSRGYTF
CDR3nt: TGCGCCAGCAGCCAAGTTTTAGGAAACTCCAGGGGCTACACCTTC

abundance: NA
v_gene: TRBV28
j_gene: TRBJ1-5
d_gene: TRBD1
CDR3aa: CATRTGARQPQHF
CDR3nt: TGTGCCACCCGGACAGGGGCTCGCCAGCCCCAGCATTTT

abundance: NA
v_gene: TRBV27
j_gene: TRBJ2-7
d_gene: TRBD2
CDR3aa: CASSTRPGRVDEQYF
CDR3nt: TGTGCCAGCAGTACCCGGCCAGGGAGGGTGGACGAGCAGTACTTC

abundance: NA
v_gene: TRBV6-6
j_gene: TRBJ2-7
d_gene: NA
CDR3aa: CASSYLATGLGEQYF
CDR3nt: TGTGCCAGCAGTTACTTGGCGACAGGACTAGGGGAGCAGTACTTC

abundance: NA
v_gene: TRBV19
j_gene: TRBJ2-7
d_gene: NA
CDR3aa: CASSLTHGYEQYF
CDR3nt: TGTGCCAGCTCACTAACTCATGGCTACGAGCAGTACTTC

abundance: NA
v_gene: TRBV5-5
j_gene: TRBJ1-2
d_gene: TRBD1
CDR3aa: CATGPGQLYGYTF
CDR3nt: TGTGCCACGGGACCGGGACAGCTATATGGCTACACCTTC

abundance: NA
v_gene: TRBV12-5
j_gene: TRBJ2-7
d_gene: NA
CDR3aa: CATANYTYEQYF
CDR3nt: TGTGCTACGGCCAACTACACCTACGAGCAGTACTTC

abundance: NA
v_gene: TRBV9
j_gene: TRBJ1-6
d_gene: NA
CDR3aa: CASSPYDSPLHF
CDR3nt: TGTGCCAGCAGCCCCTATGATTCACCCCTCCACTTT

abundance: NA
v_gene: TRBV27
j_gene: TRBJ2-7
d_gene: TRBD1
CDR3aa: CASSPSGQLPYEQYF
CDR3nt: TGTGCCAGCAGCCCTTCGGGACAGTTACCCTACGAGCAGTACTTC

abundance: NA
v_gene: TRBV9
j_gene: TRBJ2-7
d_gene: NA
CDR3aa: CASSPQARKEWAEQYF
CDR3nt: TGTGCCAGCAGCCCCCAGGCCAGGAAAGAGTGGGCCGAGCAGTACTTC

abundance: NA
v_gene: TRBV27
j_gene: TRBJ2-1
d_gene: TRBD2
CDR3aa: CASSPAAGESYNEQFF
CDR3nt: TGTGCCAGCAGTCCCGCGGCGGGAGAGTCCTACAATGAGCAGTTCTTC

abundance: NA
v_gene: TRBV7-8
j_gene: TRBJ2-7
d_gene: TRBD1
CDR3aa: CASSQVLGQVENEQYF
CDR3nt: TGTGCCAGCAGCCAAGTCCTGGGACAGGTAGAGAACGAGCAGTACTTC

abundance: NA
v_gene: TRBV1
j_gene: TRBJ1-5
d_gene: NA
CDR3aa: CTSSQENRSQLKGASNQPQHF
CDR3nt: TGCACCAGCAGCCAAGAAAACCGCTCCCAGCTGAAGGGGGCGAGCAATCAGCCCCAGCATTTT

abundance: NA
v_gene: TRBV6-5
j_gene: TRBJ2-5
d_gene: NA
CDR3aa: CASSLLTGSEETQYF
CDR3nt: TGTGCCAGCAGTCTGCTCACAGGGTCGGAGGAGACCCAGTACTTC

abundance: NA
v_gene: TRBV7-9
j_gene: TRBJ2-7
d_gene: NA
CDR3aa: CASSSHGQPYEQYF
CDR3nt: TGTGCCAGCAGCTCCCACGGACAGCCCTACGAGCAGTACTTC

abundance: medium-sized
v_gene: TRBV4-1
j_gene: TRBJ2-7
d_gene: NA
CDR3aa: CASSQDGGEQYF
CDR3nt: TGCGCCAGCAGCCAAGATGGCGGGGAGCAGTACTTC

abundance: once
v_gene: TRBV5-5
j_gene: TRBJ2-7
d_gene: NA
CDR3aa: CASSNLPGSEQYF
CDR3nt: TGTGCCAGCAGTAACCTCCCGGGAAGCGAGCAGTACTTC